The next 17 T cell receptor beta chains were all read from a single sample in a study of T-cell reconstitution after alpha-beta-depleted transplantation in children. The authors prepared the TCRbeta library with unique molecular identifiers. TCRdb fed the PCR reads into MiXCR, producing one record per CDR3 protein. The profile shows approximately 640,000 distinct CDR3 sequences, around a sixth of them singletons. The sequencing here drew on PBMCs from the stem cell graft donor, taken from the stem cell graft. Source of these receptors: a human donor who donated a stem cell graft to a child with acute myeloid leukemia.

This clonotype was observed at least ten times. The J gene is TRBJ1-3, the V gene TRBV20-1, with D tentatively TRBD1 (6 bases). This CDR3 spans 14 amino acids. Germline-derived CDR1 and CDR2 are DFQATT and SNEGSKA (reference sequence). Trimming took off 3 bases at V and 4 bases at J, with 13 bases between the two ends. CDR3 residues: CSASNRANGNTIYF. As DNA, the CDR3 is TGCAGTGCTAGCAACAGGGCAAACGGAAACACCATATATTTT.

V and J are TRBV5-1 and TRBJ2-1, with a possible D match to TRBD2 (5 bases). This CDR3 is 15 amino acids long. V was clipped by 0 bases and J by 9 bases, with 16 bases between them. Per the germline V gene, CDR1 is SGHRS and CDR2 is YFSETQ. The CDR3 nucleotides read TGCGCCAGCAGCTTGGACGCCCGGGATGTGGGTGAGCAGTTCTTC. Amino acids: CASSLDARDVGEQFF.

This clonotype came up a few times. The chain employs TRBV7-9 and TRBJ2-1; D remains unclear. The ends were cut back, 5 bases at V and 3 bases at J, with 14 bases in the middle. The CDR3 spans 15 residues. CDR1 SEHNR and CDR2 FQNEAQ come from the germline V gene (reference sequence). The CDR3 DNA reads TGTGCCAGCAGCCCGGACCCCGTTTTCTACAATGAGCAGTTCTTC. It yields the protein CASSPDPVFYNEQFF.

Many counts were recorded for this clonotype. This chain connects TRBV20-1 to TRBJ1-2; 9 bases map to TRBD1. Germline values: CDR1 DFQATT, CDR2 SNEGSKA (reference sequence). This CDR3 contains 13 residues. Trimming removed 6 bases from V and 5 bases from J; junction bases left unmatched: 7. CDR3 nucleotides: TGCAGTGCCGTGCGACAGGGGGGATATGGCTACACCTTC. Its translation: CSAVRQGGYGYTF.

The chain couples TRBV5-1 to TRBJ1-2; a weak D match, TRBD1 (6 bases). Germline loops: CDR1 SGHRS, CDR2 YFSETQ. The CDR3 length is 14 residues. V lost 4 bases and J 6 bases, leaving 16 bases between the germline ends. The CDR3 DNA reads as TGCGCCAGCAGCCCGGACAGCCTATCGAATGGCTACACCTTC. Translated, it gives CASSPDSLSNGYTF.

This clonotype was detected only a few times. The rearrangement links TRBV5-1 to TRBJ1-1; 7 bases fit TRBD1. The germline gives CDR1 SGHRS, CDR2 YFSETQ. The CDR3 has 16 residues. J gave up 0 bases and V 0 bases, and 5 bases lay outside the gene matches. DNA of the CDR3: TGCGCCAGCAGCTTGGATCACAGGGGAGTGAACACTGAAGCTTTCTTT. This gives the protein CASSLDHRGVNTEAFF.

Note on this clonotype: It may be a read error: a sequence one base away is much more abundant. The chain recombines TRBV12-3 or TRBV12-4 with TRBJ2-1; 8 nucleotides match TRBD1. Unmatched junction bases numbered 9, after V lost 5 bases and J lost 9 bases. CDR3 size: 14 residues. CDR3 nucleotide sequence: TGTGCCAGCAGTAGTACCGACAGGGGAACTGAGCAGTTCTTC. Its protein is CASSSTDRGTEQFF.

This clonotype was picked up a small number of times. J is TRBJ1-1 and V is TRBV12-3 or TRBV12-4; D remains ambiguous. The CDR3 is 17 amino acids. V was trimmed by 0 bases and J by 5 bases, leaving 19 bases between them. This chain's CDR3 is CASSLARRKASGTEAFF. Here the CDR3 DNA reads TGTGCCAGCAGTTTAGCGAGACGAAAAGCTAGTGGGACTGAAGCTTTCTTT.

This clonotype was observed a single time. This could be a read error, since a much larger clone is one nucleotide away. CDR3 sequence: CASSLAAWETQYF. DNA for the CDR3: TGTGCCAGCAGCTTAGCAGCTTGGGAGACCCAGTACTTC. The chain employs TRBV7-9 and TRBJ2-5, with D uncertain. The CDR3 totals 13 residues. Trimming removed 0 bases from V and 5 bases from J, with 7 bases in between. The germline V gene has CDR1 SEHNR and CDR2 FQNEAQ (reference sequence).

This clonotype was counted many times. This chain joins TRBV20-1 and TRBJ2-3; TRBD1 agrees at 7 bases. There are 13 residues in the CDR3. The V gene's germline CDR1 is DFQATT and CDR2 SNEGSKA (reference sequence). Trimming removed 5 bases from V and 4 bases from J; junction bases left unmatched: 6. CDR3 sequence (DNA): TGCAGTGCTCAGAGGGGGCCCCCAGATACGCAGTATTTT. Amino acids: CSAQRGPPDTQYF.

This clonotype was observed a handful of times. The V and J genes are TRBV7-2 and TRBJ2-2; 7 positions agree with TRBD2. V shed 5 bases, J shed 0 bases, and the junction held 3 bases outside the gene matches. The CDR3 has 15 amino acids. Germline CDR1 SGHTA, CDR2 FQGNSA. The CDR3: CASSQRGSNTGELFF. The DNA of the CDR3 is TGTGCCAGCAGCCAGCGGGGTTCGAACACCGGGGAGCTGTTTTTT.

The CDR3 bases are TGTGCCAGCCGGGGACCCTTAAGTGAAAAACTGTTTTTT. Translation gives CASRGPLSEKLFF. J is TRBJ1-4 and V is TRBV4-2; D perhaps matches TRBD1 (5 bases). Trimming removed 8 bases at V and 7 bases at J, with 14 bases between. In germline, CDR1 is LGHNA, CDR2 YNFKEQ. The CDR3 length is 13 residues.

This clonotype was counted only a few times. This sequence joins TRBV5-1 and TRBJ2-3; D gene uncertain. This CDR3 region has 14 residues. Germline V gene lookup returns CDR1 SGHRS and CDR2 YFSETQ. Between the trimmed V and J ends, which lost 5 bases and 2 bases, there was a span of 12 bases. CDR3 amino acids: CASRISTVTDTQYF. CDR3 bases: TGCGCCAGCAGGATCTCTACCGTCACAGATACGCAGTATTTT.

This clonotype was counted at least ten times. The V and J genes are TRBV20-1 and TRBJ1-1; D ambiguous. The CDR3 covers 13 residues. Trimming stripped 1 base from V and 1 base from J, with 7 bases between. The germline V gene has CDR1 DFQATT and CDR2 SNEGSKA (reference sequence). As DNA, the CDR3 is TGCAGTGCTAGAGGTTGGCGGAACACTGAAGCTTTCTTT. This gives the protein CSARGWRNTEAFF.

This clonotype was seen a handful of times. The chain couples TRBV7-2 to TRBJ2-7, with a possible D match to TRBD2 (7 bases). Germline V gene lookup returns CDR1 SGHTA and CDR2 FQGNSA. CDR3 size: 14 residues. V lost 1 base and J 7 bases, leaving 14 bases between the germline ends. The DNA of the CDR3 is TGTGCCAGCAGCTTAGTGGGGGGGCCGGGGGAGCAGTACTTC. Its protein product is CASSLVGGPGEQYF. Filled out from reference TRBV7-2 and TRBJ2-7, the complete variable domain reads GAGVSQSPSNKVTEKGKDVELRCDPISGHTALYWYRQSLGQGLEFLIYFQGNSAPDKSGLPSDRFSAERTGGSVSTLTIQRTQQEDSAVYLCASSLVGGPGEQYFGPGTRLTVT.

This clonotype was picked up a small number of times. This chain links TRBV20-1 with TRBJ1-1; TRBD1 matches at 8 bases. The CDR3 has 14 residues. J lost 1 base, V lost 3 bases, and 4 bases had no gene match. CDR1 and CDR2 (germline): DFQATT, SNEGSKA (reference sequence). CDR3: CSASRDRPNTEAFF. As DNA, the CDR3 is TGCAGTGCTAGCCGGGACAGGCCGAACACTGAAGCTTTCTTT.

Only a few counts were recorded for this clonotype. CDR3 amino acids: CSASPPVTYNEQFF. CDR3 DNA sequence: TGCAGTGCTAGTCCCCCGGTGACTTACAATGAGCAGTTCTTC. This chain links TRBV20-1 with TRBJ2-1; D ambiguous. Trimming removed 3 bases from V and 4 bases from J, with 13 bases in between. The CDR3 contains 14 residues. Per the germline V gene, CDR1 is DFQATT and CDR2 is SNEGSKA (reference sequence).